This TCR beta chain was captured by sequencing in a study of siplizumab effects on memory and regulatory T cells. The CDR3 has 17 residues. Germline CDR1 is SGHVS and CDR2 is FNYEAQ. The V and J ends lost 1 base and 2 bases respectively, with 14 bases between them. Study results and caveats: Naive T cells, seemingly more diverse than memory cells, seemed major alloresponse contributors. Tracing alloreactive clones into unstimulated subsets worked for only a minor fraction of them.

Points on this clone: Its antigen is as yet unknown.

Profiled with immunoSEQ multiplex PCR; TCRdb holds only in-frame clones, not every one. Of 110,000 or so clones in the sample, more than 85% were seen once. The material sequenced was CD4+ T cells sorted from blood. The chain has TRBV7-6 and TRBJ2-2; no clear D gene. The receptor was derived from a human donor in good health. The CDR3 here is CASSLVWVGDNTGELFF. CDR3 nucleotides: TGTGCCAGCAGCTTAGTGTGGGTGGGCGACAACACCGGGGAGCTGTTTTTT.